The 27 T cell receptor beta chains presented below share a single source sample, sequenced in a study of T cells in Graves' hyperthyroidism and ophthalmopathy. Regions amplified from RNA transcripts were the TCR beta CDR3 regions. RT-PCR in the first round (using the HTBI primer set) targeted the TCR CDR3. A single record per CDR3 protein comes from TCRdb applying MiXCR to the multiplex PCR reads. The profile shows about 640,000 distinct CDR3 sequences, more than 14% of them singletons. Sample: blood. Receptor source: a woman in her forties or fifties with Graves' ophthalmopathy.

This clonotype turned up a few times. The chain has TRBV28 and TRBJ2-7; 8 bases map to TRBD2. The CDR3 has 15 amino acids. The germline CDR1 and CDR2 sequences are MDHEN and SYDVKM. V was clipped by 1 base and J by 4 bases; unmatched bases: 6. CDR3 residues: CASSLSGAGEYEQYF. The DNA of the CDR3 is TGTGCCAGCAGTTTATCTGGAGCGGGAGAGTACGAGCAGTACTTC.

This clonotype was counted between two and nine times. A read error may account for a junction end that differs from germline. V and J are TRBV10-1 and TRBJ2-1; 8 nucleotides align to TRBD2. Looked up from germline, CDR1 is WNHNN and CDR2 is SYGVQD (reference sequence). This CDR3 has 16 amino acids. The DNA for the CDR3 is TGTGCCAGCAGTTACTCGCTTGGACTAGCTAACAGTGAGCAGTTCTTC. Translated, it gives CASSYSLGLANSEQFF.

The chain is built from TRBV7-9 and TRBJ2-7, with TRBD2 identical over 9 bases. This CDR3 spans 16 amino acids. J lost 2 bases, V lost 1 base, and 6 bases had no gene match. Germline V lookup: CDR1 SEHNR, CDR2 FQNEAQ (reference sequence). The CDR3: CASSLVVAGGPYEQYF. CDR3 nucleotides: TGTGCCAGCAGCTTAGTCGTGGCGGGAGGGCCCTACGAGCAGTACTTC.

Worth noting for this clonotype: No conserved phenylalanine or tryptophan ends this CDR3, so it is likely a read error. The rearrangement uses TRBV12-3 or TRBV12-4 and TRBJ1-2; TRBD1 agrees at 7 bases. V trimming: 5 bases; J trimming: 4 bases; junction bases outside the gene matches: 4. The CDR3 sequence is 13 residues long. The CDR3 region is CASSGTEGYGYTL. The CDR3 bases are TGTGCCAGCAGTGGGACAGAAGGCTATGGCTACACCCTC.

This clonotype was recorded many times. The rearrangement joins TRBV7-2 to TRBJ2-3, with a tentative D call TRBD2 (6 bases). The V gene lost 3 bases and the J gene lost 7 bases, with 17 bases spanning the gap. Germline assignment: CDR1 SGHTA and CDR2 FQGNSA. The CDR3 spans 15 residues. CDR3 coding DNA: TGTGCCAGCAGCTTTGTAGCGGAGCTCACGAATACGCAGTATTTT. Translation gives CASSFVAELTNTQYF.

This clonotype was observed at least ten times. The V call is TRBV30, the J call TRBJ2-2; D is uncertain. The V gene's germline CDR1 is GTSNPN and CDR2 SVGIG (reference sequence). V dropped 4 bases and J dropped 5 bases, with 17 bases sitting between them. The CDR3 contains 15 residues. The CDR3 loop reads CAWKHPTGRTGELFF. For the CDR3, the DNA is TGTGCCTGGAAACATCCCACCGGACGGACCGGGGAGCTGTTTTTT. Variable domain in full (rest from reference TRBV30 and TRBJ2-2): SQTIHQWPATLVQPVGSPLSLECTVEGTSNPNLYWYRQAAGRGLQLLFYSVGIGQISSEVPQNLSASRPQDRQFILSSKKLLLSDSGFYLCAWKHPTGRTGELFFGEGSRLTVL.

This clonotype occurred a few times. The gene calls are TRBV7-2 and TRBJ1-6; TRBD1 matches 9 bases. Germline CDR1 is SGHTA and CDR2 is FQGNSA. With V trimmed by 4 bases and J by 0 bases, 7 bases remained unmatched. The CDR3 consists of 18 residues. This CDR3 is CASSWDREFGSYNSPLHF. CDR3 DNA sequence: TGTGCCAGCAGCTGGGACAGGGAGTTTGGCTCCTATAATTCACCCCTCCACTTT. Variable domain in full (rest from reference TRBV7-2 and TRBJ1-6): GAGVSQSPSNKVTEKGKDVELRCDPISGHTALYWYRQSLGQGLEFLIYFQGNSAPDKSGLPSDRFSAERTGGSVSTLTIQRTQQEDSAVYLCASSWDREFGSYNSPLHFGNGTRLTVT.

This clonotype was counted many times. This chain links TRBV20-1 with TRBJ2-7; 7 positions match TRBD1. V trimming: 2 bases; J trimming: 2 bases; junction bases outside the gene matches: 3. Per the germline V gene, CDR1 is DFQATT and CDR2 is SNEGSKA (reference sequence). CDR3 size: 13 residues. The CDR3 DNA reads TGCAGTGCTAGATTTGACAGGGCCTACGAGCAGTACTTC. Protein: CSARFDRAYEQYF.

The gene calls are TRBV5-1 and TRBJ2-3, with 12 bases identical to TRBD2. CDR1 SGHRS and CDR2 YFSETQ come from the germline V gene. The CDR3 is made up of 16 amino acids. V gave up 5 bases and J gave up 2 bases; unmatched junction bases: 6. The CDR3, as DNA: TGCGCCAGCAGGAAGACTAGCGGGAGTCCCACAGATACGCAGTATTTT. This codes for CASRKTSGSPTDTQYF.

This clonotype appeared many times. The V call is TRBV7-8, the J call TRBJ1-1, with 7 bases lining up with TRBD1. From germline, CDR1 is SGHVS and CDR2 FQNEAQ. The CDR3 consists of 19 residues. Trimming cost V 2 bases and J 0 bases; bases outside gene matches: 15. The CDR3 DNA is TGTGCCAGCAGCTTAAAGGGGGCGGGGGAGAGGGTCATGAACACTGAAGCTTTCTTT. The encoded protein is CASSLKGAGERVMNTEAFF.

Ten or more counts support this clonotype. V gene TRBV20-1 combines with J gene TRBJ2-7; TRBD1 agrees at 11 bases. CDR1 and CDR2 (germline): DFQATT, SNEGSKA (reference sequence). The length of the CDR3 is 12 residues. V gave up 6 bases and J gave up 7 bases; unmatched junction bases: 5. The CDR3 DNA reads TGCAGTGCGGGGACAGGGGGTTGGGAGCAGTACTTC. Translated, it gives CSAGTGGWEQYF.

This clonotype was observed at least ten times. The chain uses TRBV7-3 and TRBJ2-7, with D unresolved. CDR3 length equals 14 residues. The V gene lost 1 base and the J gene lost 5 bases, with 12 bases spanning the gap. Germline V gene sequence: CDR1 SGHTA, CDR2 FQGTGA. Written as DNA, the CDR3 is TGTGCCAGCAGCTTAAGTCCCCTCTCGGACGAGCAGTACTTC. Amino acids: CASSLSPLSDEQYF.

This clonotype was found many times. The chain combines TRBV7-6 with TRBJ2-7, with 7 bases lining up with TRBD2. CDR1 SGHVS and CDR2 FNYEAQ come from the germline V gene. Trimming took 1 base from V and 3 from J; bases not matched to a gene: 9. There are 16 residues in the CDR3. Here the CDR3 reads CASSLGTSGGVYEQYF. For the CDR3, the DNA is TGTGCCAGCAGCTTAGGCACATCGGGGGGTGTCTACGAGCAGTACTTC.

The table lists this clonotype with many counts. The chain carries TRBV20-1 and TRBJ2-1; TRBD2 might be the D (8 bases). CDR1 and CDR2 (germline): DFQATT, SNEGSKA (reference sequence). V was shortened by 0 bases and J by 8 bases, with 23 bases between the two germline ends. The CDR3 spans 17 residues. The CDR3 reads CSARDLIGGGRIYEQFF. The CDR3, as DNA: TGCAGTGCTAGAGATCTTATAGGGGGCGGGAGGATATATGAGCAGTTCTTC.

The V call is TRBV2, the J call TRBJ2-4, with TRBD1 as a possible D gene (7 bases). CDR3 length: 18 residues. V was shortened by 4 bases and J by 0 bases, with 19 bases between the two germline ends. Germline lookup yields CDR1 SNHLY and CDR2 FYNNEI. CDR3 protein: CASSVGAGGPLAKNIQYF. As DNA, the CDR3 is TGTGCCAGCAGTGTCGGGGCAGGGGGGCCCCTAGCCAAAAACATTCAGTACTTC.

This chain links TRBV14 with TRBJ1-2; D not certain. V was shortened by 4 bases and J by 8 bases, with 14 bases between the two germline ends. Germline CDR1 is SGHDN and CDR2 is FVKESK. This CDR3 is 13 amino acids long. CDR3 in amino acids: CASSPKAGLGYTF. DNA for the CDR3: TGTGCCAGCAGCCCAAAGGCAGGCCTCGGCTACACCTTC.

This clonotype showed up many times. The CDR3 reads CASSPADTADTQYF. The CDR3, as DNA: TGTGCCAGCTCACCGGCCGATACTGCAGATACGCAGTATTTT. J is TRBJ2-3 and V is TRBV18, with no clear D. V dropped 3 bases and J dropped 4 bases, with 11 bases sitting between them. CDR1 is KGHSH, CDR2 LQKENI, per germline. The CDR3 sequence is 14 residues long. The complete variable domain, with remaining parts taken from reference TRBV18 and TRBJ2-3, reads NAGVMQNPRHLVRRRGQEARLRCSPMKGHSHVYWYRQLPEEGLKFMVYLQKENIIDESGMPKERFSAEFPKEGPSILRIQQVVRGDSAAYFCASSPADTADTQYFGPGTRLTVL.

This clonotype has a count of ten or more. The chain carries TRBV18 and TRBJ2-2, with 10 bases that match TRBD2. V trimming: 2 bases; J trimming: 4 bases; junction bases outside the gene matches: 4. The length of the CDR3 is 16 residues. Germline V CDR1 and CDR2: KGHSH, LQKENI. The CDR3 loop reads CASSPAGTSVTGELFF. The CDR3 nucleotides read TGTGCCAGCTCACCAGCCGGGACTAGCGTCACCGGGGAGCTGTTTTTT.

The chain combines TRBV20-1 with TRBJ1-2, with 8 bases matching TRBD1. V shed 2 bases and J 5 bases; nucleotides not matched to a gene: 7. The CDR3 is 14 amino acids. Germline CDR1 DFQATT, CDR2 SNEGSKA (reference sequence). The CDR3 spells CSARRSRTGYGYTF. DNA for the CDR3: TGCAGTGCTAGAAGGTCCCGGACAGGGTATGGCTACACCTTC.

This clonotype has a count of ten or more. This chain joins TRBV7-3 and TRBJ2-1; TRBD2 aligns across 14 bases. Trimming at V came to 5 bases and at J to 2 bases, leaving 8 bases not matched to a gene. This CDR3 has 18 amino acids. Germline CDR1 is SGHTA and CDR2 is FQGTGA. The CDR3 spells CASSEKGGLAGAYNEQFF. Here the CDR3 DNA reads TGTGCCAGCAGCGAGAAAGGGGGACTAGCGGGAGCCTACAATGAGCAGTTCTTC.

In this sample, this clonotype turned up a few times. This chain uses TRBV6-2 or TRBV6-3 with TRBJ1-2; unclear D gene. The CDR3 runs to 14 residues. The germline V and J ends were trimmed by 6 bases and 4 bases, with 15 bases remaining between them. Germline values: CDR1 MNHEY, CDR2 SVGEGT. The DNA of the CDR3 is TGTGCCAGCAGCGGCAGATTAAGCTCCTATGGCTACACCTTC. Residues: CASSGRLSSYGYTF.

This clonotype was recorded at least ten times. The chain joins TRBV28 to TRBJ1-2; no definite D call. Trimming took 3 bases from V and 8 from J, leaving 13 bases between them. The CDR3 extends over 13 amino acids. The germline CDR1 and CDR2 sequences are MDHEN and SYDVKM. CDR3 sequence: CASSLSATRGYTF. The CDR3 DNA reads TGTGCCAGCAGTTTGTCAGCGACGCGGGGCTACACCTTC.

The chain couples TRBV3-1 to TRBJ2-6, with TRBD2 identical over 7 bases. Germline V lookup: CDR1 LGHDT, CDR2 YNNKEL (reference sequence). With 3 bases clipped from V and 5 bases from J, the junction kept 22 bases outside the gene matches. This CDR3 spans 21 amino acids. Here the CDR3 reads CASSQYSSGKDPISRANVLTF. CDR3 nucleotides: TGTGCCAGCAGCCAGTATTCTAGCGGAAAAGACCCCATTTCTCGGGCCAACGTCCTGACTTTC.

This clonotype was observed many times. CDR3 bases: TGTGCCAGCACCACTACTAGCGGGAGAACTTCCTACGAGCAGTACTTC. This translates into CASTTTSGRTSYEQYF. This chain links TRBV28 with TRBJ2-7; 11 nucleotides align to TRBD2. The V segment lost 7 bases and the J segment 1 base; nucleotides outside the gene matches: 9. Germline-derived CDR1 and CDR2 are MDHEN and SYDVKM. The CDR3 extends over 16 amino acids.

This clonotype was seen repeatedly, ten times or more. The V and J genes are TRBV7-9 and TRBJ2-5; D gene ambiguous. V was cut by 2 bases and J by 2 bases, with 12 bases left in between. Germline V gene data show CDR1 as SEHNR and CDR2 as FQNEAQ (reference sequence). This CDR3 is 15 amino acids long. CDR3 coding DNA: TGTGCCAGCAGCTTATGGCAGCAAGATCAAGAGACCCAGTACTTC. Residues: CASSLWQQDQETQYF.

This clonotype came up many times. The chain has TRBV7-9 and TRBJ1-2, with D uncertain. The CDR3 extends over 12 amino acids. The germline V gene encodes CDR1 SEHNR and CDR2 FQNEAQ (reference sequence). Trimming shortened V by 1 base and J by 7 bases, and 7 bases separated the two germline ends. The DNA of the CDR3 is TGTGCCAGCAGCTTAGAGCCGGTTGGCTACACCTTC. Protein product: CASSLEPVGYTF.

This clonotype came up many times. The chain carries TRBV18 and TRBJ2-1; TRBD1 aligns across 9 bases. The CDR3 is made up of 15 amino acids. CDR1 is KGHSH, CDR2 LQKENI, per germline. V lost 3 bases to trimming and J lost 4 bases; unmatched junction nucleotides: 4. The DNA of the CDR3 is TGTGCCAGCTCACCGGGACAGGGTCCTTACAATGAGCAGTTCTTC. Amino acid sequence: CASSPGQGPYNEQFF.